The 5 T cell receptor beta chains presented below share a single source sample, sequenced in a study of T-cell reconstitution after alpha-beta-depleted transplantation in children. Study findings and constraints: Newly produced T cells mostly provided counts and TCRbeta diversity after one year, as hyperexpanded clones declined.

Their target antigens are unknown. A TCRbeta library incorporating unique molecular identifiers was prepared. MiXCR, run by TCRdb on the PCR reads, gives a single entry per CDR3 protein. This table has around 270,000 distinct CDR3 sequences, around 7.1% appearing once. The sample in question was peripheral blood, obtained 360 days after TCRalphabeta/CD19-depleted stem cell transplant. The source is a female patient aged 2 to 10 who had a stem cell transplant for Fanconi anemia, so the T cells may come from the graft donor.

With respect to this clonotype: Its ends do not fully match the called genes, so a read error is possible. The rearrangement links TRBV18 to TRBJ1-4; D is unclear. The CDR3 contains 15 residues. Germline CDR1 KGHSH, CDR2 LQKENI. The CDR3 DNA reads as TGTGCCAGCTCACCACAGGACCTAACTTATGAAAAACTGTTTTTT. Translation: CASSPQDLTYEKLFF.

A few counts support this clonotype. The chain employs TRBV7-9 and TRBJ2-5, with 11 bases lining up with TRBD1. The junction had 6 bases not matched to a gene; V was cut back by 4 bases and J by 5 bases. Germline loops: CDR1 SEHNR, CDR2 FQNEAQ (reference sequence). This CDR3 is built from 15 residues. The CDR3 DNA is TGTGCCAGCAGCTCGTGGACAGGGGGCATGGAGACCCAGTACTTC. This translates into CASSSWTGGMETQYF. The whole variable domain, filled in from reference TRBV7-9 and TRBJ2-5, reads DTGVSQNPRHKITKRGQNVTFRCDPISEHNRLYWYRQTLGQGPEFLTYFQNEAQLEKSRLLSDRFSAERPKGSFSTLEIQRTEQGDSAMYLCASSSWTGGMETQYFGPGTRLLVL.

This clonotype has a count of ten or more. The CDR3 reads CASSQGQFTGELFF. CDR3 bases: TGTGCCAGCAGCCAGGGACAGTTCACCGGGGAGCTGTTTTTT. The rearrangement uses TRBV12-3 or TRBV12-4 and TRBJ2-2; 7 bases match TRBD1. The CDR3 has 14 residues. V lost 6 bases and J lost 4; bases outside the gene matches: 5.

This clonotype has only a few counts. The CDR3 coding sequence is TGTGCCAGCAGTGAAGTGGCCTGGAGGGGCTACACCTTC. Translating it yields CASSEVAWRGYTF. This sequence joins TRBV25-1 and TRBJ1-2, with no clear D. Germline V CDR1 and CDR2: MGHDK, SYGVNS. The germline V and J ends were trimmed by 2 bases and 8 bases, with 12 bases remaining between them. This CDR3 comprises 13 residues.

This clonotype was detected a few times. The chain couples TRBV25-1 to TRBJ2-7; D not resolved. Trimming left V 6 bases short and J 5 bases short, with 14 bases between. This CDR3 is built from 13 residues. Germline CDR1 is MGHDK and CDR2 is SYGVNS. CDR3 residues: CASRGNARDEQYV. In DNA, the CDR3 is TGTGCCAGCAGGGGGAACGCTCGGGACGAGCAGTACGTC.